The 15 T cell receptor beta chains presented below share a single source sample, sequenced in a study of technical replicates of blood from a few donors. The assay was immunoSEQ multiplex PCR, and TCRdb's table has in-frame clones only and misses some. The sample shows 74,000 or so clones, 93% of them seen only once. Material: T cells isolated from PBMCs. These receptors were taken from a human donor in good health.

V and J are TRBV6-5 and TRBJ1-1, with 7 bases matching TRBD1. Germline V gene lookup returns CDR1 MNHEY and CDR2 SVGAGI. The CDR3 length is 14 residues. V lost 6 bases to trimming and J lost 3 bases; unmatched junction nucleotides: 7. CDR3 residues: CASRTLDRDTEAFF. CDR3 bases: TGTGCCAGCAGGACCCTTGACAGGGACACTGAAGCTTTCTTT.

The chain has TRBV21-1 and TRBJ2-7; TRBD1, the table's D call, lacks a check against the DNA. TRBV21-1 is noted as a pseudogene. The CDR3 length is 15 residues. The CDR3 protein is CASSVRDRAPYEQYF. The CDR3 DNA is TGTGCCAGCAGCGTCCGGGACAGGGCCCCCTACGAGCAGTACTTC.

The chain joins TRBV15 to TRBJ1-2; D call uncertain. Trimming stripped 0 bases from V and 5 bases from J, with 4 bases between. The CDR3 has 12 amino acids. Germline assignment: CDR1 LNHNV and CDR2 YYDKDF (reference sequence). The CDR3 sequence is CATSRDQYGYTF. The CDR3 bases are TGTGCCACCAGCAGAGATCAGTATGGCTACACCTTC. The full variable domain, in which reference TRBV15 and TRBJ1-2 provide the parts outside the CDR3, is DAMVIQNPRYQVTQFGKPVTLSCSQTLNHNVMYWYQQKSSQAPKLLFHYYDKDFNNEADTPDNFQSRRPNTSFCFLDIRSPGLGDTAMYLCATSRDQYGYTFGSGTRLTVV.

CDR3 coding DNA: TGTGCCAGCAGTGGGACAGGCCTATATGGCTACACCTTC. Its protein product is CASSGTGLYGYTF. The chain has TRBV6-5 and TRBJ1-2; 8 nucleotides line up with TRBD1. Germline V gives CDR1 MNHEY, CDR2 SVGAGI. Trimming removed 5 bases from V and 5 bases from J; junction bases left unmatched: 4. The CDR3 is 13 amino acids.

This sequence joins TRBV27 and TRBJ2-5, with 7 bases fitting TRBD2. Germline V gives CDR1 MNHEY, CDR2 SMNVEV (reference sequence). The junction had 9 bases not matched to a gene; V was cut back by 7 bases and J by 7 bases. The CDR3 has 13 amino acids. The CDR3: CASTPGGGGTQYF. CDR3 DNA sequence: TGTGCCAGCACCCCTGGGGGGGGAGGGACCCAGTACTTC.

The chain has TRBV6-5 and TRBJ1-1, with D tentatively TRBD1 (5 bases). The V end was cut by 8 bases, the J end by 11 bases, with 18 bases between. In germline, CDR1 is MNHEY, CDR2 SVGAGI. The CDR3 is 12 amino acids. CDR3 residues: CASVGQGKGAFF. The CDR3 coding sequence is TGTGCCAGCGTCGGCCAGGGTAAAGGGGCTTTCTTT.

This chain connects TRBV7-9 to TRBJ2-3; TRBD2 matches 11 bases. The V segment lost 5 bases and the J segment 2 bases; nucleotides outside the gene matches: 9. This CDR3 has 17 amino acids. Per the germline V gene, CDR1 is SEHNR and CDR2 is FQNEAQ (reference sequence). CDR3 region: CASSDTLSGRDTDTQYF. The DNA for the CDR3 is TGTGCCAGCAGCGACACCCTTAGCGGGAGGGACACAGATACGCAGTATTTT.

The chain recombines TRBV19 with TRBJ1-4, with 7 bases identical to TRBD1. V lost 3 bases to trimming and J lost 4 bases; unmatched junction nucleotides: 8. The CDR3 loop spans 16 amino acids. Germline CDR1 is LNHDA and CDR2 is SQIVND (reference sequence). CDR3 loop: CASSIPNRGGNEKLFF. CDR3 nucleotide sequence: TGTGCCAGTAGTATCCCTAACAGGGGTGGTAATGAAAAACTGTTTTTT. The variable domain in full, with the rest retrieved from reference TRBV19 and TRBJ1-4, is DGGITQSPKYLFRKEGQNVTLSCEQNLNHDAMYWYRQDPGQGLRLIYYSQIVNDFQKGDIAEGYSVSREKKESFPLTVTSAQKNPTAFYLCASSIPNRGGNEKLFFGSGTQLSVL.

The V call is TRBV14, the J call TRBJ2-2; 9 nucleotides match TRBD1. The ends lost 4 bases at V and 5 bases at J; junction bases unmatched: 5. The CDR3 contains 15 residues. Per the germline V gene, CDR1 is SGHDN and CDR2 is FVKESK. The chain's CDR3 is CASSPRDRVTGELFF. The CDR3 nucleotides are TGTGCCAGCAGCCCCCGGGACAGGGTTACCGGGGAGCTGTTTTTT.

This chain connects TRBV5-1 to TRBJ2-1, with D perhaps matching TRBD2 (5 bases). The CDR3 has 15 residues. V was clipped by 2 bases and J by 4 bases, with 13 bases between them. Looked up from germline, CDR1 is SGHRS and CDR2 is YFSETQ. This CDR3 reads CASSFSASQYNEQFF. CDR3 DNA sequence: TGCGCCAGCAGCTTTTCGGCTAGCCAGTACAATGAGCAGTTCTTC. Full variable domain (remainder filled in from reference TRBV5-1 and TRBJ2-1): KAGVTQTPRYLIKTRGQQVTLSCSPISGHRSVSWYQQTPGQGLQFLFEYFSETQRNKGNFPGRFSGRQFSNSRSEMNVSTLELGDSALYLCASSFSASQYNEQFFGPGTRLTVL.

V gene TRBV7-2 combines with J gene TRBJ1-4; 7 bases are a match to TRBD1. The V gene end was trimmed by 3 bases and the J gene end by 8 bases; junction bases not matched to a gene: 3. Germline CDR1 and CDR2: SGHTA and FQGNSA. The CDR3 is 13 residues long. Here the CDR3 DNA reads TGTGCCAGCAGCTTGCAGGGGGAAGAAAAACTGTTTTTT. Its translation: CASSLQGEEKLFF.

The count of this clone is one. The chain couples TRBV4-3 to TRBJ1-5, with no clear D. V was cut by 2 bases and J by 7 bases, with 9 bases left in between. Germline V gene lookup returns CDR1 LGHNA and CDR2 YSLEER. The CDR3 is 13 residues long. The CDR3 bases are TGCGCCAGCAGCCAATCATTCGGGCAGCCCCAGCATTTT. This translates into CASSQSFGQPQHF.

The chain is built from TRBV14 and TRBJ2-1; unclear D gene. The germline V gene has CDR1 SGHDN and CDR2 FVKESK. V gave up 2 bases and J gave up 0 bases, with 11 bases separating them. There are 16 residues in the CDR3. The CDR3 sequence is CASSQYRVSSYNEQFF. The CDR3 region has the DNA TGTGCCAGCAGCCAATACCGGGTTAGCTCCTACAATGAGCAGTTCTTC.

This chain connects TRBV5-1 to TRBJ1-2; 9 nucleotides agree with TRBD1. The CDR3 spans 14 residues. Germline assignment: CDR1 SGHRS and CDR2 YFSETQ. V shed 4 bases and J 5 bases; nucleotides not matched to a gene: 6. As DNA, the CDR3 is TGCGCCAGCAGCATGGGACAGGGAAGATATGGCTACACCTTC. Its protein is CASSMGQGRYGYTF.

The chain has TRBV11-2 and TRBJ2-7; 10 bases agree with TRBD1. Looked up from germline, CDR1 is SGHAT and CDR2 is FQNNGV. Trimming cost V 1 base and J 4 bases; bases outside gene matches: 1. The CDR3 totals 14 residues. The CDR3 sequence is CASSLGQGAYEQYF. The CDR3 DNA sequence: TGTGCCAGCAGCTTAGGACAGGGGGCGTACGAGCAGTACTTC.